The rows below give T cell receptor beta chains drawn from one sample of a study of cytomegalovirus exposure and HLA in healthy donors. The protocol was immunoSEQ multiplex PCR, while the TCRdb copy is restricted to in-frame clones and leaves out a portion. The table has fewer than 250,000 clones, 70% to 80% seen once. Material: PBMCs. The source of these receptors is a woman aged 25 to 39 in good health and CMV-seronegative. Each CDR3 is given with its conserved first and last residue. The order of the fields is D gene, J gene, clone size, V gene, CDR3 DNA, CDR3 protein. The D gene is left open where the match is weak. Expanded clones are given a class, and other clones once, few, many or no size at all.

TRBD2,TRBJ2-7,-,TRBV4-2,TGTGCCAGCAGCCAAGATCGGAGAAGCGGGAGCTCTCAGCAGTACTTC,CASSQDRRSGSSQQYF
TRBD1,TRBJ1-2,-,TRBV4-2,TGTGCCAGCAGCCAAGTGGCGGGGGGACAGGGAGGGGACTATGGCTACACCTTC,CASSQVAGGQGGDYGYTF
-,TRBJ2-7,-,TRBV6-1,TGTGCCAGCAGTGAAAGAGTGGGCAGGTTGAGCTCCTACGAGCAGTACTTC,CASSERVGRLSSYEQYF
TRBD2,TRBJ2-7,-,TRBV7-9,TGTTCCAGCAGCTCTCTAGCGGGAGACGCCTACGAGCAGTACTTC,CSSSSLAGDAYEQYF
TRBD2,TRBJ2-7,-,TRBV7-9,TGTGCCAGCAGCTTAGCGGGATTAGCGGGAGTGTTCTACGAGCAGTACTTC,CASSLAGLAGVFYEQYF
-,TRBJ1-1,-,TRBV7-6,TGTGCCAGCAGCTTACACCCTCTTCCGTGGGGCGCGGCGAACACTGAAGCTTTCTTT,CASSLHPLPWGAANTEAFF
-,TRBJ1-5,-,TRBV9,TGTGCCAGCAGCGTAGGCCCGGGGAATCAGCCCCAGCATTTT,CASSVGPGNQPQHF
TRBD2,TRBJ2-5,-,TRBV5-6,TGTGCCAGCAGCGCGGGACTAGCCAGGGGAGGAGAGACCCAGTACTTC,CASSAGLARGGETQYF
-,TRBJ1-2,-,TRBV11-3,TGTGCCAGCAGCCGGGGGGGCGGTGGCTACACCTTC,CASSRGGGGYTF
-,TRBJ2-1,-,TRBV19,TGTGCCAGTAGTAACCTACAAGAGGCCCAGTTCTTC,CASSNLQEAQFF
TRBD1,TRBJ1-2,-,TRBV7-9,TGTGCCAGCAGCCAGGGGGCAGGGGCTGGGACTTCTTATGGCTACACCTTC,CASSQGAGAGTSYGYTF
-,TRBJ1-5,-,TRBV5-3,TGTGCCAGAAGCCCGGTAGGCAATCAGCCCCAGCATTTT,CARSPVGNQPQHF
TRBD1,TRBJ1-2,-,TRBV7-8,TGTGCCAGCAGCTTAGACAGGGGGCCTGGCTATGGCTACACCTTC,CASSLDRGPGYGYTF
TRBD2,TRBJ2-7,-,TRBV19,TGTGCCAGTAGTAGAACCGGGACTAGCGGGAGGGCCTCGCTTGAGCAGTACTTC,CASSRTGTSGRASLEQYF
-,TRBJ2-3,-,TRBV11-3,TGTGCCAGCAGCTTGTTTTTAGATTTCTATACGCAGTATTTT,CASSLFLDFYTQYF
TRBD1,TRBJ1-5,-,TRBV2,TGTGCCAGCAGATGGACAGGGGGCGGCTCTCAGCCCCAGCATTTT,CASRWTGGGSQPQHF
-,TRBJ2-7,-,TRBV5-1,TGCGCCAGCACAATAACAGGGAACGAGCAGTACTTC,CASTITGNEQYF
-,TRBJ1-1,-,TRBV30,TGTGCCTGGAGTGTTAAGGGGGTCGATGTTGCTTTCTTT,CAWSVKGVDVAFF
-,TRBJ1-2,once,TRBV29-1,TGCAGCGTTGAGTTACTGGACAGTTCTGGCTACACCTTC,CSVELLDSSGYTF
-,TRBJ1-4,-,TRBV21-1,TGTGCCATGAACGGGTTTGAAAAACTGTTTTTT,CAMNGFEKLFF
-,TRBJ2-3,-,TRBV19,TGTGCCAGTAGTAGCGGGGCAGTGGGGGATACGCAGTATTTT,CASSSGAVGDTQYF
-,TRBJ1-6,-,TRBV2,TGTGCCAGCAGTGAGGAGGTAGGGGGAAGGTCACCCCTCCACTTT,CASSEEVGGRSPLHF
-,TRBJ1-2,few,TRBV19,TGTGCCAGTAGTATAGATTCCGGACTCTATGGCTACACCTTC,CASSIDSGLYGYTF
TRBD1,TRBJ1-1,few,TRBV10-3,TGTGCCATCAGCAGGGACAGAATGAACACTGAAGCTTTCTTT,CAISRDRMNTEAFF
-,TRBJ1-5,-,TRBV6-1,TGTGCCAGCAGGGGCGCAATCAATCAGCCCCAGCATTTT,CASRGAINQPQHF
-,TRBJ1-4,-,TRBV2,TGTGCCAGCAGGGGAGGGCGCATCTCAACTAATGAAAAACTGTTTTTT,CASRGGRISTNEKLFF
TRBD1,TRBJ1-1,-,TRBV5-1,TGCGCCAGCAGCTTGGGACAGGGGGCCACTGAAGCTTTCTTT,CASSLGQGATEAFF
-,TRBJ1-2,-,TRBV27,TGTGCCAGCAGTGCCCTCGGGGGAGCTAACTATGGCTACACCTTC,CASSALGGANYGYTF
TRBD1,TRBJ1-4,few,TRBV5-5,TGTGCCAGCAGCCCATCACCACAGGGGGCGAGAGCAACTAATGAAAAACTGTTTTTT,CASSPSPQGARATNEKLFF
-,TRBJ2-1,-,TRBV11-3,TGTGCCAGCAGCTTGGGGGCAGGAACCCTCAATGAGCAGTTCTTC,CASSLGAGTLNEQFF
-,TRBJ1-5,-,TRBV9,TGTGCCAGCAGCGTCGACGGACACAATCAGCCCCAGCATTTT,CASSVDGHNQPQHF
-,TRBJ2-4,-,TRBV6-6,TGTGCCAGCAGCAACCTAGCGATAGCCAAAAACATTCAGTACTTC,CASSNLAIAKNIQYF
-,TRBJ2-3,-,TRBV6-1,TGTGCCAGCAGTGAAGCGGGGGGTCTACCCACAGATACGCAGTATTTT,CASSEAGGLPTDTQYF
TRBD1,TRBJ2-7,once,TRBV9,TGTGCCAGCAGCGATCCCGGGACAGGGGCGTCCGAGCAGTACTTC,CASSDPGTGASEQYF
TRBD2,TRBJ2-1,-,TRBV11-2,TGTGCCAGCAGCTTCGCTCTAGCGGGGGACAATGAGCAGTTCTTC,CASSFALAGDNEQFF
-,TRBJ2-3,once,TRBV5-1,TGCGCCAGCAGCCCCGGGGAAGTTGCTTACACAGATACGCAGTATTTT,CASSPGEVAYTDTQYF
TRBD1,TRBJ2-1,-,TRBV6-1,TGTGCCAGCAGTGAACGTACGGGACAGGTCTACAATGAGCAGTTCTTC,CASSERTGQVYNEQFF
TRBD1,TRBJ1-5,-,TRBV5-8,TGTGCCAGCAGCTTGTCAGGGGGCGGTCAGCCCCAGCATTTT,CASSLSGGGQPQHF
-,TRBJ1-3,-,TRBV5-8,TGTGCCAGCACCCCAGATATGCTGGGTCTAGGTGGAAACACCATATATTTT,CASTPDMLGLGGNTIYF
TRBD1,TRBJ2-2,-,TRBV11-3,TGTGCCAGCAGCTTAGGGATTGGGACAGGGCCCACCGGGGAGCTGTTTTTT,CASSLGIGTGPTGELFF
-,TRBJ1-3,few,TRBV7-9,TGTGCCAGCAGCTTAGCGGGCGAAAACACCATATATTTT,CASSLAGENTIYF
TRBD1,TRBJ2-2,few,TRBV7-9,TGTGCCAGCAGCTTAGGTCCCAGGGGGCAGGACACCGGGGAGCTGTTTTTT,CASSLGPRGQDTGELFF
-,TRBJ1-4,-,TRBV30,TGTGCCTGGAGTGTACTAGGGGGTGAAAAACTGTTTTTT,CAWSVLGGEKLFF
TRBD2,TRBJ2-2,-,TRBV4-2,TGTGCCAGCAGCCAAGAAGACGCGACTAGCGGAAGCACCGGGGAGCTGTTTTTT,CASSQEDATSGSTGELFF
TRBD2,TRBJ2-5,-,TRBV5-1,TGCGCCAGCAGACCCAGGGTAGCGGGCCCACAAGAGACCCAGTACTTC,CASRPRVAGPQETQYF
-,TRBJ1-1,-,TRBV7-8,TGTGCCAGCAGCCGAGGAGCTGAAGCTTTCTTT,CASSRGAEAFF
-,TRBJ1-5,-,TRBV19,TGTGCCAGTAGTACCGAACATGAGGGTCAGCCCCAGCATTTT,CASSTEHEGQPQHF
-,TRBJ1-2,-,TRBV6-5,TGTGCCAGCAGCCGCGACGGAGACTATGGCTACACCTTC,CASSRDGDYGYTF
-,TRBJ2-7,-,TRBV7-9,TGTGCCAGCAGCTCCCAGGGTCGCGAGCAGTACTTC,CASSSQGREQYF
TRBD1,TRBJ2-7,-,TRBV7-8,TGTGCCAGCAGCTCCATGGGACAGGGCATTCTTGGCGAGCAGTACTTC,CASSSMGQGILGEQYF
TRBD1,TRBJ1-6,few,TRBV11-3,TGTGCCAGCAGCTTAACAGGGGGATATTCACCCCTCCACTTT,CASSLTGGYSPLHF
-,TRBJ2-7,few,TRBV20-1,TGCAGTGCGTTCACAGGCTACGAGCAGTACTTC,CSAFTGYEQYF